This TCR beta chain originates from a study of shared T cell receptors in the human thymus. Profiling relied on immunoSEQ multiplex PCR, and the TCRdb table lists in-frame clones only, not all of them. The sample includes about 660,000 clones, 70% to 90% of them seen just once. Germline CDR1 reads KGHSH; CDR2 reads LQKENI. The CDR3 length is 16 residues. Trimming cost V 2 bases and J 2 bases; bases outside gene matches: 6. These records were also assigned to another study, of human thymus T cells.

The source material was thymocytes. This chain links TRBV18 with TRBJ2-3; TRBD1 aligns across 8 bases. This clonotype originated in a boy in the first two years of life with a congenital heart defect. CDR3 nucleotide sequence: TGTGCCAGCTCACCAGGGACAGGTGGACCCACAGATACGCAGTATTTT. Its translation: CASSPGTGGPTDTQYF.